The present T cell receptor beta chain was sequenced within a study of blood T cell repertoires in COVID-19. Authors' analysis steps: Estimation of nucleated cell counts relied on the amplification of reference gene primers. Profiled with immunoSEQ multiplex PCR; TCRdb holds only in-frame clones, not every one. V, J and clone size reflect that table, while D and trimming were determined from the DNA. This table has some 150,000 clones, approximately 90% appearing once. After removal of 1 base from V and 7 bases from J, the junction contained 2 bases not matched to a gene. CDR1 and CDR2 (germline): SGHRS, YFSETQ. The CDR3 length is 14 residues.

The clonotype comes from a woman in her forties or fifties with acute or convalescent COVID-19. Sequencing input: peripheral blood. V is TRBV5-1 and J is TRBJ2-1; 10 bases map to TRBD2. The CDR3 is CASSLLAGANEQFF. In nucleotides, the CDR3 is TGCGCCAGCAGCTTGCTAGCGGGAGCAAATGAGCAGTTCTTC.